The source of this TCR beta chain is a study of blood T cell repertoires in COVID-19. Turning to the study itself: The analysed material was cDNA or gDNA that came from T cells, B-cell-depleted T cells, or PBMCs.

Deletions cut 3 bases from V and 2 bases from J, with 5 bases between. The CDR3 sequence is 12 residues long. TCRdb's copy holds only in-frame clones and misses some; the assay was immunoSEQ multiplex PCR. The data show some 310,000 clones, around 89% seen once. The clonotype comes from a woman in her 40s with COVID-19, enrolled during active disease. What was sequenced was peripheral blood. V and J are TRBV12-3 or TRBV12-4 and TRBJ2-7; tentative D call: TRBD2 (5 bases). The DNA for the CDR3 is TGTGCCAGCAGTTTCGGGACCTACGAGCAGTACTTC. Translated, it gives CASSFGTYEQYF.